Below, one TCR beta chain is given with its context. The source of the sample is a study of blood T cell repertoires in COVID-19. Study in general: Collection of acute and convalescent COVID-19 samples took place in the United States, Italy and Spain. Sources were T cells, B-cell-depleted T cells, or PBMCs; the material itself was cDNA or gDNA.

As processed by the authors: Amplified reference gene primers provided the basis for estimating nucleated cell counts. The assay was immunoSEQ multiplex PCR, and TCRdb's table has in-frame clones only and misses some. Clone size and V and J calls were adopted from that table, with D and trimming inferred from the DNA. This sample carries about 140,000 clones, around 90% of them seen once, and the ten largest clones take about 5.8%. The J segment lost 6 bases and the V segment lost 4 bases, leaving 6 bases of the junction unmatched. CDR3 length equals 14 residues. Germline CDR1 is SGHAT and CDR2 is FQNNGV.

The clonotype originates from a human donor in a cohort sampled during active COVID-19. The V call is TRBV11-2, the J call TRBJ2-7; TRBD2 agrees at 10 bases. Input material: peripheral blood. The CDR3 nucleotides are TGTGCCAGCAGCTGGTATTCTAGCGGGGGCGAGCAGTACTTC. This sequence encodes CASSWYSSGGEQYF.